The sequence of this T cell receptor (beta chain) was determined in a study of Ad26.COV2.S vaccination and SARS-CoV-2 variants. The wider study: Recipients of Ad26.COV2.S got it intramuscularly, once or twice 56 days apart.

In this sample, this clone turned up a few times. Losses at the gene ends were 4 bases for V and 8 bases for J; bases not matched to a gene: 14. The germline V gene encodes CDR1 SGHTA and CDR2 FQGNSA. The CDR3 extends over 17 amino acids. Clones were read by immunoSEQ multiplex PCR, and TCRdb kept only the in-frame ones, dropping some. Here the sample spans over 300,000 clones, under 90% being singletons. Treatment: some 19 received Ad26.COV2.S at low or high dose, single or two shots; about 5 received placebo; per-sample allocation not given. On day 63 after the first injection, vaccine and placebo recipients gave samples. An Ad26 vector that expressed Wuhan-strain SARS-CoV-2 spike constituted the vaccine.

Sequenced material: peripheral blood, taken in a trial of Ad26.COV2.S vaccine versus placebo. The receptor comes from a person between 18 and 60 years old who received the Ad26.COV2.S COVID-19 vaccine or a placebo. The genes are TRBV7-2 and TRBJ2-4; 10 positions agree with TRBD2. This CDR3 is CASSSVWPSGSKDIQYF. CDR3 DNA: TGTGCCAGCAGCTCCGTATGGCCTAGCGGGAGTAAGGACATTCAGTACTTC.